This T cell receptor beta chain emerged from a study of CD8 T cells in Susac syndrome. An input of roughly 0.45 to 1 ug of RNA was subjected to reverse transcription using random hexamers. TCRdb reprocessed the immunoSEQ multiplex PCR reads via MiXCR and lists one record per CDR3 protein. The sample includes roughly 100,000 distinct CDR3 sequences, about 95% of them seen just once. The CDR3 extends over 15 amino acids. Per the germline V gene, CDR1 is MGHRA and CDR2 is YSYEKL. V lost 2 bases, J lost 1 base, and 12 bases lay in between. A single count supports this clonotype. The chain carries TRBV4-1 and TRBJ2-7; D ambiguous. This receptor was taken from a human donor with Susac syndrome. Material: CD4+ T cells from PBMCs. This CDR3 reads CASSQSRARSYEQYF. The CDR3, as DNA: TGCGCCAGCAGCCAATCCAGAGCGAGGTCCTACGAGCAGTACTTC.